This TCR beta chain stems from a study of T cell repertoires in cytomegalovirus infection. Study overall: HLA-B-restricted CMV epitopes that are well studied, plus recently identified HLA-C-restricted ones, were used by the study. Shared public TCR beta signatures pointed to both CMV infection and a matching HLA type.

TCRdb re-derived calls from the reads in MiXCR, one entry per CDR3 protein. The sample comprises some 110,000 distinct CDR3 sequences, roughly a third of which are singletons, and roughly 53% rests with the top ten. This CDR3 is built from 15 residues. CDR1 is SNHLY and CDR2 is FYNNEI in the germline V gene. Trimming left V 1 base short and J 2 bases short, with 11 bases between. Study conclusions and caveats: CMV carriers with the relevant HLA were identified by cumulative public TCR beta family frequency. CMV-specific TCR beta clonotypes restricted by HLA-C dominated the ex vivo response.

A note on this clonotype: Its antigen is currently unknown.

This TCR was recovered from a human donor in good health (CMV status not recorded). Some clones in this sample may be carry-over from other donors' samples. The V and J genes are TRBV2 and TRBJ1-2; no reliable D call. Here the sequenced sample was CD8+ T cells from cultured PBMCs, taken from culture after CMV antigen stimulation. CDR3 loop: CASSEGRTRNYGYTF. The CDR3 DNA reads TGTGCCAGCAGTGAAGGGAGGACTAGAAACTATGGCTACACCTTC.